The 13 T cell receptor beta chains in this list originate from one sample, sequenced in a study of blood T cell repertoires in COVID-19. Data came from immunoSEQ multiplex PCR; TCRdb stores just in-frame clones and leaves some out. The data contain 300,000 to 350,000 clones, 88% of them seen just once; the ten biggest clones take up 1.5% to 2%. Sequenced: peripheral blood. These receptors all come from a woman aged 25 to 39 with COVID-19, enrolled during active disease.

This clone was counted once. The genes are TRBV5-4 and TRBJ1-2; 7 bases agree with TRBD1. Per the germline V gene, CDR1 is SGHNT and CDR2 is YYREEE (reference sequence). The J segment lost 3 bases and the V segment lost 4 bases, leaving 6 bases of the junction unmatched. This CDR3 contains 14 residues. CDR3 in DNA: TGTGCCAGCAGCCGTCCTCAGGGGGACTATGGCTACACCTTC. Translated: CASSRPQGDYGYTF.

The V and J genes are TRBV6-5 and TRBJ2-7; TRBD1 might be the D (6 bases). The CDR3 length is 13 residues. In germline, CDR1 is MNHEY, CDR2 SVGAGI. With 6 bases removed from V and 2 bases from J, the gap between germline ends came to 11 bases. CDR3 sequence reads: CASSLGQPYEQYV. Written as DNA, the CDR3 is TGTGCCAGCAGCCTCGGACAGCCCTACGAGCAGTACGTC.

The chain links TRBV2 to TRBJ1-5; 9 nucleotides align to TRBD1. V lost 5 bases to trimming and J lost 6 bases; unmatched junction nucleotides: 5. From germline, CDR1 is SNHLY and CDR2 FYNNEI. The CDR3 length is 14 residues. The CDR3 here is CASSLGQGVQPQHF. The CDR3 nucleotides read TGTGCCAGCAGTCTGGGACAGGGCGTTCAGCCCCAGCATTTT.

The chain uses TRBV19 and TRBJ2-3, with TRBD2 matching over 8 bases. The germline V gene has CDR1 LNHDA and CDR2 SQIVND (reference sequence). This CDR3 has 13 residues. Trimming at V came to 10 bases and at J to 5 bases, leaving 8 bases not matched to a gene. The CDR3 here is CATSGGRGDTQYF. In DNA, the CDR3 is TGTGCCACCTCGGGGGGGCGGGGAGATACGCAGTATTTT. Full variable domain (remainder filled in from reference TRBV19 and TRBJ2-3): DGGITQSPKYLFRKEGQNVTLSCEQNLNHDAMYWYRQDPGQGLRLIYYSQIVNDFQKGDIAEGYSVSREKKESFPLTVTSAQKNPTAFYLCATSGGRGDTQYFGPGTRLTVL.

The chain joins TRBV10-1 to TRBJ1-4; 12 bases are shared with TRBD1. The CDR3 totals 18 residues. Germline V gene data show CDR1 as WNHNN and CDR2 as SYGVQD (reference sequence). V dropped 9 bases and J dropped 6; count of bases not matched to a gene: 17. CDR3 in DNA: TGCGCCAGGAGAGGGGACAGGGGGCTCGACGGGAGGGATGAAAAACTGTTTTTT. As protein: CARRGDRGLDGRDEKLFF.

The J gene is TRBJ2-7, the V gene TRBV3-1 (or the pseudogene TRBV3-2), with D maybe TRBD2 (6 bases). The germline V gene has CDR1 LGHDT and CDR2 YNNKEL (reference sequence). Trimming took 0 bases from V and 2 from J, leaving 14 bases between them. The CDR3 totals 16 residues. For the CDR3, the DNA is TGTGCCAGCAGCCAAGAGGTGGACTACTATCCCTACGAGCAGTACTTC. It is translated as CASSQEVDYYPYEQYF.

This clone came up once. CDR3 region: CASSYPVTGELFF. The DNA for the CDR3 is TGTGCCAGCAGTTACCCGGTAACCGGGGAGCTGTTTTTT. The chain recombines TRBV6-5 with TRBJ2-2; D remains ambiguous. This CDR3 has 13 residues. CDR1 is MNHEY and CDR2 is SVGAGI in the germline V gene. The ends were cut back, 2 bases at V and 5 bases at J, with 6 bases in the middle.

The gene calls are TRBV3-1 (or the pseudogene TRBV3-2) and TRBJ2-5; TRBD2 matches 8 bases. Germline trimming cut 8 bases from V and 2 bases from J; bases unmatched to any gene: 4. Germline CDR1 and CDR2: LGHDT and YNNKEL (reference sequence). The CDR3 contains 13 residues. CDR3 nucleotide sequence: TGTGCCAGCTCCCCGGGGGGGCAAGAGACCCAGTACTTC. Translation: CASSPGGQETQYF.

This clone has only one observation. V gene TRBV9 combines with J gene TRBJ1-1, with a possible D match to TRBD1 (6 bases). This CDR3 spans 16 amino acids. Germline-derived CDR1 and CDR2 are SGDLS and YYNGEE. The V end was cut by 0 bases, the J end by 8 bases, with 20 bases between. The CDR3 sequence is CASSVAGSTGTGEAFF. In DNA, the CDR3 is TGTGCCAGCAGCGTAGCTGGGTCCACAGGGACGGGGGAAGCTTTCTTT.

This clone was detected only once. The chain recombines TRBV11-3 with TRBJ2-7; D is ambiguous. Germline lookup yields CDR1 SGHNT and CDR2 YENEEA. The V end was cut by 4 bases, the J end by 0 bases, with 4 bases between. The CDR3 length is 12 residues. The CDR3, as DNA: TGTGCCAGCAGCTCCAACTCCTACGAGCAGTACTTC. Amino acid sequence: CASSSNSYEQYF.

This chain joins TRBV7-8 and TRBJ2-7; 9 nucleotides match TRBD2. V trimming: 1 base; J trimming: 2 bases; junction bases outside the gene matches: 6. This CDR3 contains 16 residues. The germline V gene encodes CDR1 SGHVS and CDR2 FQNEAQ. The CDR3 loop is CASSLVPTSGPYEQYV. In DNA, the CDR3 is TGTGCCAGCAGCTTAGTTCCCACTAGCGGGCCCTACGAGCAGTACGTC.

This chain uses TRBV6-5 with TRBJ2-1, with 7 bases fitting TRBD2. The germline V gene encodes CDR1 MNHEY and CDR2 SVGAGI. V shed 11 bases and J 3 bases; nucleotides not matched to a gene: 4. The CDR3 runs to 12 residues. CDR3 DNA: TGTGCCGGCGGGGAGGGCTACAATGAGCAGTTCTTC. It encodes CAGGEGYNEQFF.

This sequence joins TRBV7-6 and TRBJ2-7; TRBD1 matches at 10 bases. The junction had 2 bases not matched to a gene; V was cut back by 1 base and J by 2 bases. There are 15 residues in the CDR3. Germline CDR1 reads SGHVS; CDR2 reads FNYEAQ. The CDR3 DNA sequence: TGTGCCAGCAGCTTAGTAGGACAGGGGGCCTACGAGCAGTACTTC. It specifies CASSLVGQGAYEQYF.